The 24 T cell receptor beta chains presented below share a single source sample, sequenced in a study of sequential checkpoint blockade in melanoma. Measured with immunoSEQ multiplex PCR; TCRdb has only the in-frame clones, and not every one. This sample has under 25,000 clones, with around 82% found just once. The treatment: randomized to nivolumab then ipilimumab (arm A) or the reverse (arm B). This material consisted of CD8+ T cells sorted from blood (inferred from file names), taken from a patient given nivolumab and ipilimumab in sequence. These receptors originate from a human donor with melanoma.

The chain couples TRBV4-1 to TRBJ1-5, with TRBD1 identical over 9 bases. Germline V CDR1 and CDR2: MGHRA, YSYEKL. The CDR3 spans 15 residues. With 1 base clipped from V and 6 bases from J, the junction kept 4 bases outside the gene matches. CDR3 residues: CASSQADRGTQPQHF. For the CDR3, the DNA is TGCGCCAGCAGCCAAGCGGACAGGGGAACTCAGCCCCAGCATTTT.

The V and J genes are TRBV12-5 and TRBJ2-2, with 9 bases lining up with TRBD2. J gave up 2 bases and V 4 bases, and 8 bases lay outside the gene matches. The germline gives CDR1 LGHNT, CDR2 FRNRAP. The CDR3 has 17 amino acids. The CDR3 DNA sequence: TGTGCTAGTGGTTGGGTTAGCGGGGGAGAAAACACCGGGGAGCTGTTTTTT. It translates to CASGWVSGGENTGELFF.

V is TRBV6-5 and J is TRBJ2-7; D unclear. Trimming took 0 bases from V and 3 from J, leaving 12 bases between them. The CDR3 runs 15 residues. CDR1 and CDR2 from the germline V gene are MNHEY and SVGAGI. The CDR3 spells CASSYSNNEHYEQYF. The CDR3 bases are TGTGCCAGCAGTTACTCGAACAACGAACACTACGAGCAGTACTTC.

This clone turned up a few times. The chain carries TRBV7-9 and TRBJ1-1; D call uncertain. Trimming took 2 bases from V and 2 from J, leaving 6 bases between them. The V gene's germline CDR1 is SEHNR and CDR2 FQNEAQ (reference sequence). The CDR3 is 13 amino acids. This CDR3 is CASSLTVNTEAFF. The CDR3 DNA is TGTGCCAGCAGCTTAACAGTCAACACTGAAGCTTTCTTT.

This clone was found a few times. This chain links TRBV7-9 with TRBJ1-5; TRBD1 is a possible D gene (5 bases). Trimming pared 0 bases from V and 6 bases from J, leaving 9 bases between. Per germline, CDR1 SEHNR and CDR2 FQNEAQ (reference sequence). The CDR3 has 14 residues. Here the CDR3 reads CASSLAGRGQPQHF. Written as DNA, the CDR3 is TGTGCCAGCAGCTTAGCAGGGAGGGGTCAGCCCCAGCATTTT.

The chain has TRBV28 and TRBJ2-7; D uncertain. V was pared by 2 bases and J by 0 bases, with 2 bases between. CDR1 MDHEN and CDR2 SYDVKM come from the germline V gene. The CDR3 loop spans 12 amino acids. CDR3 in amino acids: CASSLRSYEQYF. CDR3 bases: TGTGCCAGCAGTTTACGCTCCTACGAGCAGTACTTC.

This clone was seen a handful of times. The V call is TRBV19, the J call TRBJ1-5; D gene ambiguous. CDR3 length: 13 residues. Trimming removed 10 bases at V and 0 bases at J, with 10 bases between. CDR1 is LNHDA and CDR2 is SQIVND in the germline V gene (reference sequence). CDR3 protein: CATWQDSNQPQHF. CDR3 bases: TGTGCCACCTGGCAAGATAGCAATCAGCCCCAGCATTTT.

Here the CDR3 reads CASSDRQESNQPQHF. The CDR3 DNA follows: TGTGCCAGTAGTGACCGACAGGAAAGCAATCAGCCCCAGCATTTT. The V call is TRBV19, the J call TRBJ1-5, with D possibly TRBD1 on 6 matching bases. Germline assignment: CDR1 LNHDA and CDR2 SQIVND (reference sequence). The CDR3 spans 15 residues. The V end was cut by 5 bases, the J end by 1 base, with 12 bases between.

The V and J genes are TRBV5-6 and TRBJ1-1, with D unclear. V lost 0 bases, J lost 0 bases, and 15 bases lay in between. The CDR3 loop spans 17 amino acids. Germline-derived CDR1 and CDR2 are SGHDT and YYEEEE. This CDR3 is CASSLVSSTDMNTEAFF. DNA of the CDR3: TGTGCCAGCAGCTTGGTGAGCTCTACAGACATGAACACTGAAGCTTTCTTT.

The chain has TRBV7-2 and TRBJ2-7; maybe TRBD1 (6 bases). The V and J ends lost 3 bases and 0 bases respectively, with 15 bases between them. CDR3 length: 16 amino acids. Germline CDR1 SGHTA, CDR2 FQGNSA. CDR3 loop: CASSFRGDTYSYEQYF. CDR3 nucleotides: TGTGCCAGCAGCTTTCGTGGGGACACTTACTCCTACGAGCAGTACTTC.

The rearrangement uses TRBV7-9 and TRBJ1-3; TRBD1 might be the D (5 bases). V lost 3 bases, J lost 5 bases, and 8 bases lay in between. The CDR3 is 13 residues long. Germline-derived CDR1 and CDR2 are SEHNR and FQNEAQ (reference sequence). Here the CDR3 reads CASSLTVRNTIYF. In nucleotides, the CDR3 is TGTGCCAGCAGCTTGACAGTCCGAAACACCATATATTTT.

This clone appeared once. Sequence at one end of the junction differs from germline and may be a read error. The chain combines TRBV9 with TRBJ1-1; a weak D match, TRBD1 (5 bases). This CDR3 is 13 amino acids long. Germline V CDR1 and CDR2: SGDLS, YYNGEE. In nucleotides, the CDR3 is TGTGCCAGTAGCGTAGATTGGGGGGCTGAAGCTTTCTTT. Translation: CASSVDWGAEAFF.

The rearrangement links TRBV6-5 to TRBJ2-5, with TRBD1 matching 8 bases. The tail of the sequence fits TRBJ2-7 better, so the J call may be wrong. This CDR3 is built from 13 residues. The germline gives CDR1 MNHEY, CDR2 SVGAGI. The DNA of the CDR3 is TGTGCCAGCAGGACCGACAGGGGCTACGAGCAGTACTTC. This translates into CASRTDRGYEQYF.

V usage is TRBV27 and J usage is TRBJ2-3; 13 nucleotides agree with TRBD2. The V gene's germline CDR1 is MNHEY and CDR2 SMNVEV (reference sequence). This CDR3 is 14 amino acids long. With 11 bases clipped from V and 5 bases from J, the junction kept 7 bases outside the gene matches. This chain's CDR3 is CAAATSGRIDTQYF. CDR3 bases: TGTGCCGCTGCGACTAGCGGGAGGATAGATACGCAGTATTTT.

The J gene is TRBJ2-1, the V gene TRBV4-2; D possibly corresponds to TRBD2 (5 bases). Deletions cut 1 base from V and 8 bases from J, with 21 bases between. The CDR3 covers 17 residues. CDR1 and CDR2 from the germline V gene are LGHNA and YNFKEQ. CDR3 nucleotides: TGTGCCAGCAGCCAAGGAGGCGTCCTAGGCCCCGGGGATGAGCAGTTCTTC. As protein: CASSQGGVLGPGDEQFF.

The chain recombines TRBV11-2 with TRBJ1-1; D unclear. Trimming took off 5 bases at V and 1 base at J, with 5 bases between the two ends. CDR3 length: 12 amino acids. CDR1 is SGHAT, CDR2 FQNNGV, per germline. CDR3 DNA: TGTGCCAGCAGCCCGTGGAACACTGAAGCTTTCTTT. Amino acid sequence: CASSPWNTEAFF.

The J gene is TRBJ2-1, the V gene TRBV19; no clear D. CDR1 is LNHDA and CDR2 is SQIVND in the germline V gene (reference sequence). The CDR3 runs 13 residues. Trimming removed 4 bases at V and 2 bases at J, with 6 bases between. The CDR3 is CASSSGPYNEQFF. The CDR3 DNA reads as TGTGCCAGTAGTAGCGGCCCCTACAATGAGCAGTTCTTC.

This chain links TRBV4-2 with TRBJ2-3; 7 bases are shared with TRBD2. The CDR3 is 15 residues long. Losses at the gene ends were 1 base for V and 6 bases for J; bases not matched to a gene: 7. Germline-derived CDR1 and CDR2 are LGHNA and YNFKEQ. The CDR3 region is CASSQGGREGDTQYF. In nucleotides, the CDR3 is TGTGCCAGCAGCCAAGGGGGAAGGGAGGGGGATACGCAGTATTTT.

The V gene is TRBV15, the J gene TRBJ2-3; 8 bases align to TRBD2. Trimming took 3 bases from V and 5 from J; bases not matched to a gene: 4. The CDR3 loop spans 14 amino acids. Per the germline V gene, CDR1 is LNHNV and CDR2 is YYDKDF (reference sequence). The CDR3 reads CATSSSGSLDTQYF. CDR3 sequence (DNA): TGTGCCACCAGCAGCAGCGGGAGCTTAGATACGCAGTATTTT.

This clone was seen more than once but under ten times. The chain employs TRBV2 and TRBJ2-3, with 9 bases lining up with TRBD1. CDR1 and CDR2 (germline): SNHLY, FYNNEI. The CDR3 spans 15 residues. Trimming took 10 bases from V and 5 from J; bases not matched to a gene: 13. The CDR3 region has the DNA TGTGCCATTTTTACCGGGACAGGGCCTGAAGATACGCAGTATTTT. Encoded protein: CAIFTGTGPEDTQYF.

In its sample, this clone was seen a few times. The CDR3 sequence is CASSPRDSSGNTIYF. The CDR3 DNA is TGTGCCAGCAGCCCGCGGGACAGCTCTGGAAACACCATATATTTT. V usage is TRBV7-9 and J usage is TRBJ1-3, with 7 positions matching TRBD1. CDR1 is SEHNR, CDR2 FQNEAQ, per germline (reference sequence). V dropped 5 bases and J dropped 0; count of bases not matched to a gene: 4. The CDR3 contains 15 residues.

CDR3 nucleotides: TGTGCCAGCAGTGACGCCGGGAGCGACACAGATACGCAGTATTTT. Its translation is CASSDAGSDTDTQYF. This chain links TRBV6-4 with TRBJ2-3; D perhaps matches TRBD2 (6 bases). Germline loops: CDR1 MRHNA, CDR2 SNTAGT. V was clipped by 2 bases and J by 2 bases, with 11 bases between them. The CDR3 consists of 15 residues.

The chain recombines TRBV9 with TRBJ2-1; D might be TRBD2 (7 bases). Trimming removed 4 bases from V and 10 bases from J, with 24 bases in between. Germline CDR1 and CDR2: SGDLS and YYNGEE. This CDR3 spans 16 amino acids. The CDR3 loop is CASSLAGGGLNEEQFF. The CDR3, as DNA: TGTGCCAGCAGCCTCGCTGGCGGGGGCCTAAACGAAGAGCAGTTCTTC.

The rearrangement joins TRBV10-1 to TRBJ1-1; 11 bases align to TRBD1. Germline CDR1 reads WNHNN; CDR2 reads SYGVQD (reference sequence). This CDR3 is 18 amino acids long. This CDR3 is CPEARDRGKRSEGTEAFF. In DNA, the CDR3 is TGCCCAGAGGCCCGGGACAGGGGGAAGCGGTCCGAGGGCACTGAAGCTTTCTTT.